This TCR beta chain was observed in a study of blood T cell repertoires in COVID-19. In the original processing: The authors estimated nucleated cell counts from reference gene primer amplification. Assay used: immunoSEQ multiplex PCR; TCRdb lists only in-frame clones, some missing. V, J and clone size are taken as reported in that table, and D and trimming were inferred from the DNA itself. The table records roughly 7,800 clones, just over 85% of them present only once. Germline trimming cut 4 bases from V and 4 bases from J; bases unmatched to any gene: 16. The CDR3 is 18 residues long. Germline V lookup: CDR1 MDHEN, CDR2 SYDVKM. This clone was recorded a few times.

The clonotype originates from a woman in her 50s with active or convalescent COVID-19. Material for sequencing was peripheral blood. The chain joins TRBV28 to TRBJ2-7, with 10 bases identical to TRBD1. The chain's CDR3 is CASSWGTGAVSAGYEQYF. The CDR3 nucleotides are TGTGCCAGCAGTTGGGGGACAGGGGCCGTTTCTGCGGGATACGAGCAGTACTTC.